This T cell receptor beta chain was profiled in a study of blood T cell repertoires in COVID-19. Study-level information: The United States, Italy and Spain were the sources of the acute and convalescent COVID-19 samples. PBMCs, B-cell-depleted T cells, or T cells provided the cDNA or gDNA that made up the material.

Methods used by the authors: Estimation of nucleated cell counts was performed using reference gene primer amplification. Measured with immunoSEQ multiplex PCR; TCRdb has only the in-frame clones, and not every one. From that table come the V and J calls and clone size; the DNA was used to work out D and trimming. The repertoire holds tens of thousands of clones, more than 85% seen once, with more than 15% in the top ten. Germline V gene sequence: CDR1 SGHRS, CDR2 YFSETQ. The CDR3 consists of 15 residues. J was trimmed by 2 bases and V by 0 bases; bases with no gene match: 1. Sequenced input: peripheral blood. The rearrangement uses TRBV5-1 and TRBJ2-1; TRBD1 matches 8 bases. This sequence was found in a human donor with active COVID-19. The donor label of this sample is uncertain. In nucleotides, the CDR3 is TGCGCCAGCAGCTTGGAGGGACAGGCCTACAATGAGCAGTTCTTC. Translation gives CASSLEGQAYNEQFF.